This T cell receptor beta chain was sequenced during a study of PD-1 blockade in classical Hodgkin lymphoma. Sequencing used immunoSEQ multiplex PCR; TCRdb keeps in-frame clones, though not all of them. Of roughly 86,000 clones in the sample, 75% to 85% were seen once. CDR1 is LNHNV, CDR2 YYDKDF, per germline (reference sequence). V shed 3 bases, J shed 3 bases, and the junction held 3 bases outside the gene matches. The CDR3 consists of 15 residues. The sample's time point: cycle 4 day 1 (C4D1), after more than five weeks of nivolumab. Brentuximab vedotin exposure varied, and every patient relapsed after autologous stem cell transplantation.

This receptor was obtained from a human donor with classical Hodgkin lymphoma. Sample: peripheral blood mononuclear cells (PBMCs), taken before the fourth cycle of nivolumab. The chain carries TRBV15 and TRBJ1-5; 9 bases map to TRBD1. The CDR3 loop is CATSSYRGPNQPQHF. The CDR3 nucleotides read TGTGCCACCAGCAGCTACAGGGGGCCCAATCAGCCCCAGCATTTT. Based on the CDR3 plus reference TRBV15 and TRBJ1-5, the full variable domain is DAMVIQNPRYQVTQFGKPVTLSCSQTLNHNVMYWYQQKSSQAPKLLFHYYDKDFNNEADTPDNFQSRRPNTSFCFLDIRSPGLGDTAMYLCATSSYRGPNQPQHFGDGTRLSIL.